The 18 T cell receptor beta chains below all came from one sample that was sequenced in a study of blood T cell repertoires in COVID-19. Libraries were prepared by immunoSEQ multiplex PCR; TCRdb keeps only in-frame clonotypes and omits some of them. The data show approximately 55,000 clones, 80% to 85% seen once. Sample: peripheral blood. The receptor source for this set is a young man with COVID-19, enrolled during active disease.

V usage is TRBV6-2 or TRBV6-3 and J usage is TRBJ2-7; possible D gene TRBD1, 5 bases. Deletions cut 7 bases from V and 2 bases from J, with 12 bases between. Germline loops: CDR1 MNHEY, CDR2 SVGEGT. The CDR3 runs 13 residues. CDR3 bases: TGTGCCAGCACTTTCTCGGACACCTACGAGCAGTACTTC. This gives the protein CASTFSDTYEQYF.

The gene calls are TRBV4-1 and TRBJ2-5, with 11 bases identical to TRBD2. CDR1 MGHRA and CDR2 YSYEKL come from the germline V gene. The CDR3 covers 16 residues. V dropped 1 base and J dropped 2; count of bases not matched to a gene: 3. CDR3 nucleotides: TGCGCCAGCAGCCAAGGGGCTAGCGGGGGGCAAGAGACCCAGTACTTC. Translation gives CASSQGASGGQETQYF.

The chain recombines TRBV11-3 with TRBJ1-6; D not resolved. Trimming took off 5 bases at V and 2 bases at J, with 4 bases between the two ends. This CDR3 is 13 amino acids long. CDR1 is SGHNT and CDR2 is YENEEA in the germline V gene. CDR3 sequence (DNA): TGTGCCAGCAGCCCCGCCTATAATTCACCCCTCCACTTT. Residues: CASSPAYNSPLHF.

CDR3 protein: CASSRVAGTTQETQYF. The CDR3 nucleotides read TGTGCCAGCAGCCGGGTCGCCGGGACTACCCAGGAGACCCAGTACTTC. The chain uses TRBV7-6 and TRBJ2-5, with 7 nucleotides matching TRBD2. After removal of 5 bases from V and 5 bases from J, the junction contained 14 bases not matched to a gene. This CDR3 is 16 amino acids long. CDR1 and CDR2 from the germline V gene are SGHVS and FNYEAQ.

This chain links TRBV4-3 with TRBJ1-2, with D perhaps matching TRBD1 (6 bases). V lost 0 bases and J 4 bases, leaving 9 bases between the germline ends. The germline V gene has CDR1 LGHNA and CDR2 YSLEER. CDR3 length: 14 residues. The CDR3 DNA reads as TGCGCCAGCAGCCAAGATCAGACAGGCTATGGCTACACCTTC. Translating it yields CASSQDQTGYGYTF.

The CDR3 spells CASSSTDRYEQYF. CDR3 DNA: TGTGCCAGCAGCTCGACAGACCGCTACGAGCAGTACTTC. This chain links TRBV7-2 with TRBJ2-7, with D possibly matching TRBD1 (5 bases). The germline CDR1 and CDR2 sequences are SGHTA and FQGNSA. This CDR3 spans 13 amino acids. Between the trimmed V and J ends, which lost 4 bases and 3 bases, there was a span of 10 bases.

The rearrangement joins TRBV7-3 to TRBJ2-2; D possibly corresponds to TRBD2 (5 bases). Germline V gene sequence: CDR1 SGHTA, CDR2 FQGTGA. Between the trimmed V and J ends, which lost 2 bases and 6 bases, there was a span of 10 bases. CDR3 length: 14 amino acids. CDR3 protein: CASSLPSGAGELFF. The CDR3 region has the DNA TGTGCCAGCAGCTTACCCTCCGGGGCCGGGGAGCTGTTTTTT. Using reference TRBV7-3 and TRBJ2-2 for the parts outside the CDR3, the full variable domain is GAGVSQTPSNKVTEKGKYVELRCDPISGHTALYWYRQSLGQGPEFLIYFQGTGAADDSGLPNDRFFAVRPEGSVSTLKIQRTERGDSAVYLCASSLPSGAGELFFGEGSRLTVL.

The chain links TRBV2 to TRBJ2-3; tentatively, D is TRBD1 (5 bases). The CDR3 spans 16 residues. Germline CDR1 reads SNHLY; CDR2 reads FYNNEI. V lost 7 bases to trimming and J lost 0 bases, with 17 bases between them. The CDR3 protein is CASTYTPPGSTDTQYF. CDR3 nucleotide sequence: TGTGCCAGCACCTACACGCCGCCAGGGAGCACAGATACGCAGTATTTT.

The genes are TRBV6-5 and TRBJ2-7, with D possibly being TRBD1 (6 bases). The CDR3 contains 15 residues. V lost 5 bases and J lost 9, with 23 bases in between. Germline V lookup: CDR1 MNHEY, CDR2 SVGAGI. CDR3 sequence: CASSPGTRLPKAQYF. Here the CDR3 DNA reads TGTGCCAGCAGTCCCGGGACACGTTTACCCAAAGCGCAGTACTTC.

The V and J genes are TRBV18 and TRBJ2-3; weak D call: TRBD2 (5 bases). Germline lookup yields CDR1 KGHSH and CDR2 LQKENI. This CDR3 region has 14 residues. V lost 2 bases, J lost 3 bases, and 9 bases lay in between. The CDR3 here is CASSPVRLTDTQYF. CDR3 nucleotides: TGTGCCAGCTCACCAGTTCGACTAACAGATACGCAGTATTTT. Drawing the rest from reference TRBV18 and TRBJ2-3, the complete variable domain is NAGVMQNPRHLVRRRGQEARLRCSPMKGHSHVYWYRQLPEEGLKFMVYLQKENIIDESGMPKERFSAEFPKEGPSILRIQQVVRGDSAAYFCASSPVRLTDTQYFGPGTRLTVL.

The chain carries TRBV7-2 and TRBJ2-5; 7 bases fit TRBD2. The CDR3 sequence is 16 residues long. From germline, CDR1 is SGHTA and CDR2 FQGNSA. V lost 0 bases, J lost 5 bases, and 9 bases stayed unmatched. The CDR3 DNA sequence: TGTGCCAGCAGCTTAGCGGCTCTCCGGACTAGGGAGACCCAGTACTTC. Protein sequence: CASSLAALRTRETQYF. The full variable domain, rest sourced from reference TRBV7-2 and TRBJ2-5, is GAGVSQSPSNKVTEKGKDVELRCDPISGHTALYWYRQSLGQGLEFLIYFQGNSAPDKSGLPSDRFSAERTGGSVSTLTIQRTQQEDSAVYLCASSLAALRTRETQYFGPGTRLLVL.

Here the CDR3 reads CAISEQANTEAFF. The CDR3, as DNA: TGTGCCATCAGTGAACAGGCGAACACTGAAGCTTTCTTT. The rearrangement joins TRBV10-3 to TRBJ1-1, with TRBD1 as a possible D gene (5 bases). V was pared by 3 bases and J by 1 base, with 6 bases between. The germline gives CDR1 ENHRY, CDR2 SYGVKD. CDR3 length: 13 residues.

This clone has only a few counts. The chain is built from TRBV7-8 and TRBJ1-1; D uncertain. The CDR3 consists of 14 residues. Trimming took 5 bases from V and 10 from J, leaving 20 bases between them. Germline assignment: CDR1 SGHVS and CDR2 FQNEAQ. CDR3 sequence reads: CASSPGTNGISAFF. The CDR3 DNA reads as TGTGCCAGCAGCCCGGGAACTAACGGGATATCAGCTTTCTTT.

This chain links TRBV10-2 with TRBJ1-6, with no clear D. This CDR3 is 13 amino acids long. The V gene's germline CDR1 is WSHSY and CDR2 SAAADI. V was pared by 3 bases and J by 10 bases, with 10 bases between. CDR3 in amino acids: CASSDKDFSPLHF. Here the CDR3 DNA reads TGCGCCAGCAGTGATAAGGACTTCTCACCCCTCCACTTT.

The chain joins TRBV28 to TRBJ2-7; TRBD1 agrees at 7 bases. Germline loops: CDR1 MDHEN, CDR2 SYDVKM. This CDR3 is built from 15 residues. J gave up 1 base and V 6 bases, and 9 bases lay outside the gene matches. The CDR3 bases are TGTGCCAGCAGCTCCGGGACAGCCAGTTCCTACGAGCAGTACTTC. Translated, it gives CASSSGTASSYEQYF.

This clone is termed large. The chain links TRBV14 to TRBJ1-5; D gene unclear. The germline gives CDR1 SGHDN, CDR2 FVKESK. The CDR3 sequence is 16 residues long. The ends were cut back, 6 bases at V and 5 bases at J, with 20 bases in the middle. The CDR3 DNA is TGTGCCAGCAGTTTGAGGTTAGTATTACGTTATCAGCCCCAGCATTTT. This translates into CASSLRLVLRYQPQHF.

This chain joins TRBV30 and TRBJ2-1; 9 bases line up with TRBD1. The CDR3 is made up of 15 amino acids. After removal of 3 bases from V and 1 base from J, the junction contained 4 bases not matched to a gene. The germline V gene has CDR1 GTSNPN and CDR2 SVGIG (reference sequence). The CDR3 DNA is TGTGCCTGGAGCCCCGGGACAGGGTCCTACAATGAGCAGTTCTTC. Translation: CAWSPGTGSYNEQFF.

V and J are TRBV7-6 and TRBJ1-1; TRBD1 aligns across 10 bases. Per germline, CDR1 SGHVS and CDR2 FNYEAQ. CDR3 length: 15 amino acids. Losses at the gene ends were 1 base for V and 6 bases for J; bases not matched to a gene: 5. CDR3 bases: TGTGCCAGCAGCTTAGGTCCTGGGACAGGGGCTGAAGCTTTCTTT. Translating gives CASSLGPGTGAEAFF.